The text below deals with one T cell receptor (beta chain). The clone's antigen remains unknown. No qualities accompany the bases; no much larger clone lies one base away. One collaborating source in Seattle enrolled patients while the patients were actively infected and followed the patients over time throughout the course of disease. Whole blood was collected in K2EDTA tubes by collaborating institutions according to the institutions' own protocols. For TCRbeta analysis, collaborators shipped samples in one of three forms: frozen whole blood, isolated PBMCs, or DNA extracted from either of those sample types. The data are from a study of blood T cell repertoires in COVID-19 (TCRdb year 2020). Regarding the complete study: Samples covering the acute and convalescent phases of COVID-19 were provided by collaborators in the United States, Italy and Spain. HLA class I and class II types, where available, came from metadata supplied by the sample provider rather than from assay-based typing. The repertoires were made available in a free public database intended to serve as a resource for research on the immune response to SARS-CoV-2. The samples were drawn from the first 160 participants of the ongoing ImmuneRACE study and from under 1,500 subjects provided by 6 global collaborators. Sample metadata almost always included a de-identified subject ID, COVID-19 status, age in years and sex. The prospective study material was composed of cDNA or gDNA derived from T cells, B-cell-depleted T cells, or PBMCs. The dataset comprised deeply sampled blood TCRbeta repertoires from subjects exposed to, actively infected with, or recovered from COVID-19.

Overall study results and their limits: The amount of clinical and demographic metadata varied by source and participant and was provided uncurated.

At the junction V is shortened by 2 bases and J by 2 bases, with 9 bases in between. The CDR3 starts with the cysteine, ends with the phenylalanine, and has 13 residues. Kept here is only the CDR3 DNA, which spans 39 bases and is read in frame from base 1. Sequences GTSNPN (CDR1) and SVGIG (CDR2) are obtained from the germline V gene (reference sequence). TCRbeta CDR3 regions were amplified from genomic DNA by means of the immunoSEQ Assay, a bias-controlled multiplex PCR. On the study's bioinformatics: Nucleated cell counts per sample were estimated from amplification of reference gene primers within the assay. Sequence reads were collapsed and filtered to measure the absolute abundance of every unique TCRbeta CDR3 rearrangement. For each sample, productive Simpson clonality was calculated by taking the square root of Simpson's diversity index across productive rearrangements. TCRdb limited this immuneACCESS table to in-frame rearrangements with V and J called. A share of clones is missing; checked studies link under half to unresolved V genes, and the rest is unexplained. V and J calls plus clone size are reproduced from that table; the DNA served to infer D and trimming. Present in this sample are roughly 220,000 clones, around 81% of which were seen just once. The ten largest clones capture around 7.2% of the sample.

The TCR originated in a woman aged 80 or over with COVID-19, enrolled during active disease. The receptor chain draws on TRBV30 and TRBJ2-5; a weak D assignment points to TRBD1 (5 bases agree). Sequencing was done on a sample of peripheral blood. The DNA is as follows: TGTGCCTGGAGTAGATCAGGGCAAGAGACCCAGTACTTC. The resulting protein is CAWSRSGQETQYF.